This T cell receptor (beta chain) was found in a study of tumor and adjacent non-tumor tissue in lung cancer. Study information: About 4.17 million productive TCRbeta reads were obtained per sample on average.

Germline V gives CDR1 DFQATT, CDR2 SNEGSKA (reference sequence). CDR3 length: 15 amino acids. To note about this clonotype: The antigen remains undetermined. The junction and the germline gene differ at one end; a read error may be behind it.

This sample's RNA came from whole unsorted tissue. This non-tumor lung sample came from over 3 cm beyond the tumor edge. Donors were chemotherapy-naive, newly diagnosed lung cancer surgical patients in China, August–November 2014. Whole-study findings and limits: TCR diversity was significantly greater in tumor than normal lung tissue.

The library came from three nested PCR rounds adapted from ARM-PCR protocols. Each CDR3 protein gets one entry after TCRdb re-called the multiplex PCR reads with MiXCR. This table has 90,000 to 100,000 distinct CDR3 sequences, 75% to 85% appearing once. The sample consisted of distant non-tumor lung tissue. This receptor was identified in a man aged 60-69 years with small cell lung cancer. The chain employs TRBV20-1 and TRBJ2-1; TRBD2 agrees at 8 bases. In DNA, the CDR3 is TGCAGTACTAGAGAAACTAGCGGTGTAGCCAATGAGCAGTTCTTC. It is translated as CSTRETSGVANEQFF.